This T cell receptor (beta chain) was sequenced for a study of T cell repertoires in cytomegalovirus infection. TCRdb called the reads again in MiXCR, with one record for every CDR3 protein. The sample includes some 440,000 distinct CDR3 sequences, approximately 33% of them seen just once. V shed 3 bases and J shed 2 bases, with 14 bases lying between them. Germline CDR1 and CDR2: MNHEY and SVGAGI. This CDR3 comprises 15 residues. The sample taken for sequencing was PBMCs. The chain is built from TRBV6-5 and TRBJ2-7; TRBD1 or TRBD2 may be the D gene (5 bases each). This TCR derives from a human donor in good health (CMV status not recorded). Some clones in this sample may be carry-over from other donors' samples. This CDR3 is CASSYYRSGTYEQYF. CDR3 nucleotides: TGTGCCAGCAGTTATTACAGGTCCGGGACCTACGAGCAGTACTTC.